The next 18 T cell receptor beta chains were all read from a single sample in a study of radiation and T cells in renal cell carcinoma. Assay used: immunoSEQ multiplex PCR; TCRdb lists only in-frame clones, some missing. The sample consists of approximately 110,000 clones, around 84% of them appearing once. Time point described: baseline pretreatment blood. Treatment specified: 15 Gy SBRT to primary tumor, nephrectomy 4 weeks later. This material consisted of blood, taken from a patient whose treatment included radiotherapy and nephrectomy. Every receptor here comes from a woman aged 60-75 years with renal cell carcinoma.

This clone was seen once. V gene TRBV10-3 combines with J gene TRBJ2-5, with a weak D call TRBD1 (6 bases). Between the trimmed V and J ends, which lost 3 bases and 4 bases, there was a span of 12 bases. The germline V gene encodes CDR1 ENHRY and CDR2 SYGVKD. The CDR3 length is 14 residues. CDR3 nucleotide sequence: TGTGCCATCAGTGATCAGGGGAAGGGAGAGACCCAGTACTTC. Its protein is CAISDQGKGETQYF.

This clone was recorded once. In nucleotides, the CDR3 is TGTGCCAGCAGCTTGGGTCGCGTTTTGGGAGGGGGCAGCGACGAGCAGTACTTC. Translating gives CASSLGRVLGGGSDEQYF. The chain employs TRBV5-6 and TRBJ2-7; D may be TRBD1 or TRBD2 (7 bases each). V lost 0 bases, J lost 5 bases, and 24 bases lay in between. The germline V gene encodes CDR1 SGHDT and CDR2 YYEEEE. This CDR3 region has 18 residues.

The CDR3 is CATGQGHYNEQFF. The CDR3 DNA reads TGTGCCACGGGACAGGGGCACTACAATGAGCAGTTCTTC. This rearrangement joins TRBV6-5 to TRBJ2-1; 10 nucleotides match TRBD1. With V trimmed by 10 bases and J by 3 bases, 3 bases remained unmatched. The CDR3 is 13 amino acids. CDR1 is MNHEY, CDR2 SVGAGI, per germline.

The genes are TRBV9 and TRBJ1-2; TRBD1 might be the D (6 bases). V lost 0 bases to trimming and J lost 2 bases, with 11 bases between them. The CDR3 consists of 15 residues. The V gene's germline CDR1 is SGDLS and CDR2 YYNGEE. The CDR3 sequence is CASSVEAGVNYGYTF. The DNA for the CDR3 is TGTGCCAGCAGCGTAGAGGCAGGGGTGAACTATGGCTACACCTTC.

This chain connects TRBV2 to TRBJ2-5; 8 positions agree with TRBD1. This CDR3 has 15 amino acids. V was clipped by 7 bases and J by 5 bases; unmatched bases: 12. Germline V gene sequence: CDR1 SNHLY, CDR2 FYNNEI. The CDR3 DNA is TGTGCCAGCAATGGACAGGGAGGAATCCAGGAGACCCAGTACTTC. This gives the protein CASNGQGGIQETQYF.

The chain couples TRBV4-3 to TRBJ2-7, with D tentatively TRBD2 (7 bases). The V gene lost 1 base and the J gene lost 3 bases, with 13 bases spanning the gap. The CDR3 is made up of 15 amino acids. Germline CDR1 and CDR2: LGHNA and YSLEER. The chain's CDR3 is CASSQASGGLYEQYF. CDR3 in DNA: TGCGCCAGCAGCCAAGCTTCGGGGGGCCTCTACGAGCAGTACTTC.

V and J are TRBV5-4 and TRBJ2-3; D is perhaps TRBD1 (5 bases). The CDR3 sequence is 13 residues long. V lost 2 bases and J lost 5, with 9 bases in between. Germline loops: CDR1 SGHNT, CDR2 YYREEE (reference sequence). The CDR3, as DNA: TGTGCCAGCAGCTTTGTGGGGCAAGATACGCAGTATTTT. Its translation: CASSFVGQDTQYF.

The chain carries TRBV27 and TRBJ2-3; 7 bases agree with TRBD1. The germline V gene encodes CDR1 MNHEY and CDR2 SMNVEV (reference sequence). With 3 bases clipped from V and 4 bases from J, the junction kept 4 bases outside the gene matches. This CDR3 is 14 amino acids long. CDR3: CASSFRDSSDTQYF. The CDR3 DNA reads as TGTGCCAGCAGTTTCCGGGACAGTTCAGATACGCAGTATTTT.

The CDR3: CASSQKGPAVGTQYF. The CDR3 DNA is TGTGCCAGCAGCCAAAAGGGACCCGCCGTCGGTACGCAGTATTTT. This chain uses TRBV4-2 with TRBJ2-3, with D perhaps being TRBD1 or TRBD2 (5 bases each). The CDR3 loop spans 15 amino acids. Germline CDR1 is LGHNA and CDR2 is YNFKEQ. V was trimmed by 2 bases and J by 8 bases, leaving 17 bases between them.

The CDR3 protein is CASSSAGDQYF. As DNA, the CDR3 is TGTGCCAGCAGCTCTGCGGGGGACCAGTACTTC. The chain is built from TRBV6-5 and TRBJ2-7; 7 bases are a match to TRBD2. Unmatched junction bases numbered 6, after V lost 6 bases and J lost 10 bases. CDR1 is MNHEY, CDR2 SVGAGI, per germline. This CDR3 comprises 11 residues.

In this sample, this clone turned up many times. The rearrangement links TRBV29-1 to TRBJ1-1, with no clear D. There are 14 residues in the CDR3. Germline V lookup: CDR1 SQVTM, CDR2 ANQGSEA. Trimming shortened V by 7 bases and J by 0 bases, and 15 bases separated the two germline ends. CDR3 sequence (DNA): TGCAGCGCCCACGAGGGTCCTATGAACACTGAAGCTTTCTTT. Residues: CSAHEGPMNTEAFF.

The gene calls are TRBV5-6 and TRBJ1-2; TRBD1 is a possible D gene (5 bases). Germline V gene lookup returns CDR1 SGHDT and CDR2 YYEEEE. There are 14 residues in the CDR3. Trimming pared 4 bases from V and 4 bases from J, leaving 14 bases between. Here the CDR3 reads CASSHRGSGYGYTF. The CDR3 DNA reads TGTGCCAGCAGCCATCGGGGGTCGGGCTATGGCTACACCTTC.

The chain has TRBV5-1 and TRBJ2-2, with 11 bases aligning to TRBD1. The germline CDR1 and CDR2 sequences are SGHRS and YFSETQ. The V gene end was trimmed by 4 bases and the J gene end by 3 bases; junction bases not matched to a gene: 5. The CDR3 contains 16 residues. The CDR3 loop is CASSKDRGHHTGELFF. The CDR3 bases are TGCGCCAGCAGCAAGGACAGGGGGCATCACACCGGGGAGCTGTTTTTT.

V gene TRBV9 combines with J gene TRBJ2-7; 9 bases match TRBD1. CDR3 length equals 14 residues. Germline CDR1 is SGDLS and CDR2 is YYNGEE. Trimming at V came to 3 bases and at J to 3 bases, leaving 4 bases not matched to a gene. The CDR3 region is CASSEGTGLYEQYF. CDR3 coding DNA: TGTGCCAGCAGCGAAGGGACAGGGCTCTACGAGCAGTACTTC.

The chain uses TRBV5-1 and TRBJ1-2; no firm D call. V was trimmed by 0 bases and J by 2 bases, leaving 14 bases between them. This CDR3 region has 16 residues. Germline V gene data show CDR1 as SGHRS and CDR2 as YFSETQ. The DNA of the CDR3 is TGCGCCAGCAGCTTGGTGCATTCGGCGGAAAACTATGGCTACACCTTC. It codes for CASSLVHSAENYGYTF. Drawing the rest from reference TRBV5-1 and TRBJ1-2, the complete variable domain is KAGVTQTPRYLIKTRGQQVTLSCSPISGHRSVSWYQQTPGQGLQFLFEYFSETQRNKGNFPGRFSGRQFSNSRSEMNVSTLELGDSALYLCASSLVHSAENYGYTFGSGTRLTVV.

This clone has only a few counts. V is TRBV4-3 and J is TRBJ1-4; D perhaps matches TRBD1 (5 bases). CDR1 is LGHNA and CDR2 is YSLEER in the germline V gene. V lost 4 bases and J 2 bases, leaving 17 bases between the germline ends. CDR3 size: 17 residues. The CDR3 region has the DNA TGCGCCAGCAGCCTTACTACCCCGCGGGGGACTAATGAAAAACTGTTTTTT. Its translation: CASSLTTPRGTNEKLFF.

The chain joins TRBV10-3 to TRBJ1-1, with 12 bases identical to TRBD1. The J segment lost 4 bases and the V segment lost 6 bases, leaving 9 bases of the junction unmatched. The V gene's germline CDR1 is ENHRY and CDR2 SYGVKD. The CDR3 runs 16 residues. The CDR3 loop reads CAIRPGQGAEGTEAFF. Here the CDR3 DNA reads TGTGCCATCAGACCGGGACAGGGGGCAGAGGGCACTGAAGCTTTCTTT.

The CDR3 loop is CASSLAGRTDTQYF. The CDR3 DNA reads as TGTGCCAGCAGCTTAGCGGGTCGCACAGATACGCAGTATTTT. The chain is built from TRBV7-9 and TRBJ2-3; unclear D gene. The germline gives CDR1 SEHNR, CDR2 FQNEAQ (reference sequence). Trimming left V 0 bases short and J 1 base short, with 5 bases between. The CDR3 spans 14 residues.